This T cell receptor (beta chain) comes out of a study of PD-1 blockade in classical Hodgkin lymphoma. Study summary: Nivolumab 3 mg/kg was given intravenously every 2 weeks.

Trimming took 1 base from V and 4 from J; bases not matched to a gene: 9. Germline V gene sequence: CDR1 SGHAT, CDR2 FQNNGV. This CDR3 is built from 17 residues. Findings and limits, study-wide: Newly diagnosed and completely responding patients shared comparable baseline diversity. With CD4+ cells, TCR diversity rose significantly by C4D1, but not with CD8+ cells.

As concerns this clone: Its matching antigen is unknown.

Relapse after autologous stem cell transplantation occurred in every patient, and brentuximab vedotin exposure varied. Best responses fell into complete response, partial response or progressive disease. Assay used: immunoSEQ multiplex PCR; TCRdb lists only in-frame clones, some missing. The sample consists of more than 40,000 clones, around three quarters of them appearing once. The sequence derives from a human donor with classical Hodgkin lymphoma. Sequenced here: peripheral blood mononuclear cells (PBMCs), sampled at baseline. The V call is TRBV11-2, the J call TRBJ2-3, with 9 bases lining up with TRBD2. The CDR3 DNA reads TGTGCCAGCAGCTTAGCCCCTTGGCGGGAGGGGGCAGATACGCAGTATTTT. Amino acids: CASSLAPWREGADTQYF.